This T cell receptor beta chain is drawn from a study of early T cells in non-severe SARS-CoV-2 infection. This clonotype was counted between two and nine times. The target antigen is unknown. This CDR3 is 15 amino acids long. After removal of 4 bases from V and 2 bases from J, the junction contained 7 bases not matched to a gene. Germline CDR1 reads DFQATT; CDR2 reads SNEGSKA (reference sequence). General study points: Matches to VDJdb favored anti-spike CD8 responses and missed private and CD4 specificities.

Individual cDNA molecules each received unique molecular identifiers attached to them. MiXCR, run by TCRdb on the 5' RACE reads, gives a single entry per CDR3 protein. Among some 82,000 distinct CDR3 sequences listed, 5% to 6.5% were seen once. Source material: whole blood. J is TRBJ2-1 and V is TRBV20-1; 8 nucleotides match TRBD1. The clonotype was recovered from an adult who was a healthcare worker with PCR-confirmed SARS-CoV-2 infection or an uninfected control (not recorded which). The DNA for the CDR3 is TGCAGTGCTACACCCGGACAGGGTCCCTACAATGAGCAGTTCTTC. This gives the protein CSATPGQGPYNEQFF.